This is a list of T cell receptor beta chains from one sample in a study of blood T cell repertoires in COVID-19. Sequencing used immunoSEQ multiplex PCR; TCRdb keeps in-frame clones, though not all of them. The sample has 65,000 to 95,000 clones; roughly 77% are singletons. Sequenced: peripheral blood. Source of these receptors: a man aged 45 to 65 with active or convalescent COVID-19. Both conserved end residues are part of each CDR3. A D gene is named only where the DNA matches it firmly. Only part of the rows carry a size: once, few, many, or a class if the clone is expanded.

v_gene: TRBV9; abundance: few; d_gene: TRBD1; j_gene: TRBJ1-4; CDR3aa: CASSTTGGVGEKLFF; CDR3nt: TGTGCCAGCAGCACTACAGGGGGCGTGGGTGAAAAACTGTTTTTT
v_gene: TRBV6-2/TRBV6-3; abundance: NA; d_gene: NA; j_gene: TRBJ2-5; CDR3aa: CASSYLQETQYF; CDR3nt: TGTGCCAGCAGTTACTTACAAGAGACCCAGTACTTC
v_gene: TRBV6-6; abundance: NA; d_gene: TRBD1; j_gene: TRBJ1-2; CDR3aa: CASSYEQGAGGYTF; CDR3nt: TGTGCCAGCAGTTACGAACAGGGGGCAGGTGGCTACACCTTC
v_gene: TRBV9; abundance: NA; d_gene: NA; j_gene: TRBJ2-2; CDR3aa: CASSVVGADTGELFF; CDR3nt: TGTGCCAGCAGCGTAGTAGGGGCGGACACCGGGGAGCTGTTTTTT
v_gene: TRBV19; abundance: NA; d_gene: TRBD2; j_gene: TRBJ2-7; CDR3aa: CASSIEGTTFSYEQYF; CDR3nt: TGTGCCAGTAGTATAGAAGGGACTACTTTCTCCTACGAGCAGTACTTC
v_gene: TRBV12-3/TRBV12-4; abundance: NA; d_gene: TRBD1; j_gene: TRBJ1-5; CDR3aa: CASSGQGTQPQHF; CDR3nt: TGTGCCAGCAGTGGACAGGGTACCCAGCCCCAGCATTTT
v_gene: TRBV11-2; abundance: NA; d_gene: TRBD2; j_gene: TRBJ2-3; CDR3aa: CASSTLTGLAPITDTQYF; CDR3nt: TGTGCCAGCAGCACACTAACGGGACTAGCACCCATCACAGATACGCAGTATTTT
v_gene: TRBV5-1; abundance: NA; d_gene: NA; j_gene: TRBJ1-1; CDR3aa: CASLAVPSMNTEAFF; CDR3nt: TGCGCCAGCTTGGCTGTGCCCTCAATGAACACTGAAGCTTTCTTT
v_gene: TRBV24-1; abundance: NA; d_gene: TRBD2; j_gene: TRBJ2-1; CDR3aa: CATSDLRSSGGYNEQFF; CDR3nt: TGTGCCACCAGTGATTTGAGGTCTAGCGGGGGCTACAATGAGCAGTTCTTC
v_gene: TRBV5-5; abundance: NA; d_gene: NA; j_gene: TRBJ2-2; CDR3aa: CASSPVGGDTGELFF; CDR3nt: TGTGCCAGCAGCCCGGTCGGGGGAGACACCGGGGAGCTGTTTTTT
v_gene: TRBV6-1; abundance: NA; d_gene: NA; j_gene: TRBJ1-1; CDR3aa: CASSEAWGVAEAFF; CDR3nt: TGTGCCAGCAGTGAAGCGTGGGGCGTCGCTGAAGCTTTCTTT
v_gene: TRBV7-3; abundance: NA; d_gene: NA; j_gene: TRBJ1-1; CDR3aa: CASSSVGGGNTEAFF; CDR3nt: TGTGCCAGCAGCTCTGTCGGTGGCGGAAACACTGAAGCTTTCTTT
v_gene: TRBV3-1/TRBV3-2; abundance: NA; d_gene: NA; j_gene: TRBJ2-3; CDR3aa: CASSQEVASPADTQYF; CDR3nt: TGTGCCAGCAGCCAAGAAGTGGCTAGCCCCGCAGATACGCAGTATTTT